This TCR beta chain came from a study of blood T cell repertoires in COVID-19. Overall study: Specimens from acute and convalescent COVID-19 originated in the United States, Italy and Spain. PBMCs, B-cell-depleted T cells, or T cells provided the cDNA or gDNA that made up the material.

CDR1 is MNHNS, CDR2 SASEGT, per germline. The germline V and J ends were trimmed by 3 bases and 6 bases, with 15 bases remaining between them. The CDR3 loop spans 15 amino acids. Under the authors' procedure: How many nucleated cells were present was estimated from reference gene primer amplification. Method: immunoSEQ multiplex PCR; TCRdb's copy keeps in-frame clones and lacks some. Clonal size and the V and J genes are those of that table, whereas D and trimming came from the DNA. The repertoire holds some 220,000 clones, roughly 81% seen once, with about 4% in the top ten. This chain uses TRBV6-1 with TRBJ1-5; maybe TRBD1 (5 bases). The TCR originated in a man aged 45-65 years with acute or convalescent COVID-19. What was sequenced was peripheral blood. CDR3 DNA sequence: TGTGCCAGCAGTGAGTACCGGCAGGGCGGTCAGCCCCAGCATTTT. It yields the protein CASSEYRQGGQPQHF.